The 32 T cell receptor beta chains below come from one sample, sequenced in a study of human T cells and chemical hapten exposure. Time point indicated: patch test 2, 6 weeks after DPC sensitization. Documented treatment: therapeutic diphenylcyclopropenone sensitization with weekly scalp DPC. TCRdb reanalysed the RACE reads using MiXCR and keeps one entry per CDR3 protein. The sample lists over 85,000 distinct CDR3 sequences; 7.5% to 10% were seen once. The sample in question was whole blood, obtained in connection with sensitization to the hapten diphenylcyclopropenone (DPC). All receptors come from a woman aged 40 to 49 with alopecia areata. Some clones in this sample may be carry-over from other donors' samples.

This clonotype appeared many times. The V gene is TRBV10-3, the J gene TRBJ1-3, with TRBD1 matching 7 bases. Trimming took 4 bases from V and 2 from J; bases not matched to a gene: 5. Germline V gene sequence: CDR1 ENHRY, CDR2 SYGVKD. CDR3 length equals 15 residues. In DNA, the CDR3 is TGTGCCATCAGTGTGCAGGGGGTCCCTGGAAACACCATATATTTT. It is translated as CAISVQGVPGNTIYF.

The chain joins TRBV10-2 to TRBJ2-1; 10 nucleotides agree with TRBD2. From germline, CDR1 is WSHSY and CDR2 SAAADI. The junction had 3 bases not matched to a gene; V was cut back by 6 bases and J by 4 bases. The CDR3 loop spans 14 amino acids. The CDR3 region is CASRTSGPYNEQFF. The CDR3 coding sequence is TGCGCCAGCAGGACTAGCGGGCCGTACAATGAGCAGTTCTTC.

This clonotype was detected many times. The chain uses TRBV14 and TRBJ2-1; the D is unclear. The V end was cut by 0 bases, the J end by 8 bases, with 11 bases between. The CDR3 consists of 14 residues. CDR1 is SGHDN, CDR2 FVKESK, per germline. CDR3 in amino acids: CASSQDERWYEQFF. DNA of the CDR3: TGTGCCAGCAGCCAAGATGAGAGGTGGTATGAGCAGTTCTTC. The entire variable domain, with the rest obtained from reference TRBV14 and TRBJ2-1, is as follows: EAGVTQFPSHSVIEKGQTVTLRCDPISGHDNLYWYRRVMGKEIKFLLHFVKESKQDESGMPNNRFLAERTGGTYSTLKVQPAELEDSGVYFCASSQDERWYEQFFGPGTRLTVL.

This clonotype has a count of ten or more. CDR3 loop: CASTIWFVSGSVYEQYF. The CDR3 DNA reads TGTGCCAGCACCATCTGGTTCGTTAGCGGGAGCGTATACGAGCAGTACTTC. V usage is TRBV11-3 and J usage is TRBJ2-7; 9 bases match TRBD2. The J segment lost 4 bases and the V segment lost 7 bases, leaving 17 bases of the junction unmatched. Germline CDR1 reads SGHNT; CDR2 reads YENEEA. The CDR3 contains 17 residues.

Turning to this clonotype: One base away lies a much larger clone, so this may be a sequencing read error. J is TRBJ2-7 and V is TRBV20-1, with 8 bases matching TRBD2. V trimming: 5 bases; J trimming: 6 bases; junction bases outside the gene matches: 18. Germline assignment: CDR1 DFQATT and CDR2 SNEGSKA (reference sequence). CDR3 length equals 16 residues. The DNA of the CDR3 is TGCAGTGCTCTCGCGGGACTAGTGGGAGGAAGGAGCGAGCAGTACTTC. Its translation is CSALAGLVGGRSEQYF.

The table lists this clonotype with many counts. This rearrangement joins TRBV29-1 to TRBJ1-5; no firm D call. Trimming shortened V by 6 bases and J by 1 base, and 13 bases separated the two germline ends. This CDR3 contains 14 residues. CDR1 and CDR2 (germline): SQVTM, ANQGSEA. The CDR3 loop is CSVAAGLSNQPQHF. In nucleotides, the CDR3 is TGCAGCGTAGCGGCCGGACTAAGCAATCAGCCCCAGCATTTT.

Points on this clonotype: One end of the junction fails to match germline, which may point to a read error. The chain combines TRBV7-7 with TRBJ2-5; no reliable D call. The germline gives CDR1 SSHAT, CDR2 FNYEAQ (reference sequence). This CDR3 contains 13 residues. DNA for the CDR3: TGTGCTAGCAGCTTAGTCGGACAAGAGACCCAGTACTTC. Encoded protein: CASSLVGQETQYF.

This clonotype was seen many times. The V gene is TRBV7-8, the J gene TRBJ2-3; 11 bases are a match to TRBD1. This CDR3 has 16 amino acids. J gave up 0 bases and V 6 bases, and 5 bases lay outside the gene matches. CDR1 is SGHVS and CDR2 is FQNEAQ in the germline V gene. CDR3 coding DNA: TGTGCCAGCAGTGGACAGGGGGCGTCTAGCACAGATACGCAGTATTTT. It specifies CASSGQGASSTDTQYF.

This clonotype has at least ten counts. CDR3 DNA: TGTGCCAGCAGCGTAGACCTCCTGAACACTGAAGCTTTCTTT. Residues: CASSVDLLNTEAFF. The chain carries TRBV9 and TRBJ1-1, with D hard to call. Looked up from germline, CDR1 is SGDLS and CDR2 is YYNGEE. CDR3 size: 14 residues. Deletions cut 0 bases from V and 0 bases from J, with 6 bases between.

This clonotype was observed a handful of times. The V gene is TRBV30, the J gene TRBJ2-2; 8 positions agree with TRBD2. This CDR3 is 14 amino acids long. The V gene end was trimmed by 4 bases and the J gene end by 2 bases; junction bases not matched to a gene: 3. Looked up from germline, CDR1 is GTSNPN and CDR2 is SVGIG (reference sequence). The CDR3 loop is CAWMTSVNTGELFF. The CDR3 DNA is TGTGCCTGGATGACTAGCGTTAACACCGGGGAGCTGTTTTTT.

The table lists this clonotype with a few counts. The DNA for the CDR3 is TGTGCCAGCAGCCAAGGACTAGCGGGAGCCCTCAGGGGTTACGAGCAGTACTTC. Protein sequence: CASSQGLAGALRGYEQYF. The V call is TRBV3-1, the J call TRBJ2-7; 12 bases fit TRBD2. The V gene end was trimmed by 1 base and the J gene end by 4 bases; junction bases not matched to a gene: 11. Germline V CDR1 and CDR2: LGHDT, YNNKEL (reference sequence). CDR3 size: 18 residues.

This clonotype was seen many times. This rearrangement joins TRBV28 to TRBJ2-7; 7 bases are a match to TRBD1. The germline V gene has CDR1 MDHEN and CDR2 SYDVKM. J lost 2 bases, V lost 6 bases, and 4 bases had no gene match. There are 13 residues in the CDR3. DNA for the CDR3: TGTGCCAGCAGAACACAGGGGACCTACGAGCAGTACTTC. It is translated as CASRTQGTYEQYF.

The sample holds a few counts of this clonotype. The CDR3 is CASSNLADSEQYF. The DNA of the CDR3 is TGTGCCAGCTCTAACCTGGCGGACAGCGAGCAGTACTTC. The rearrangement links TRBV18 to TRBJ2-7; perhaps TRBD1 as D (6 bases). The CDR3 loop spans 13 amino acids. The V end lost 6 bases, the J end lost 6 bases, and 15 bases lay between the germline ends. The germline CDR1 and CDR2 sequences are KGHSH and LQKENI.

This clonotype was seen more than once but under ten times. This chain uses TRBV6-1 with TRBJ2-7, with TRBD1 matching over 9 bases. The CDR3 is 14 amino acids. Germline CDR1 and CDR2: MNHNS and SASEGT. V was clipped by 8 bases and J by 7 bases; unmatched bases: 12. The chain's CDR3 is CASLLPDRGLEQYF. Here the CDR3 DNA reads TGTGCCAGCCTCCTCCCGGACAGGGGATTAGAGCAGTACTTC.

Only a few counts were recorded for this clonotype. The CDR3 is CAISEDRGLGQPQHF. The CDR3 region has the DNA TGTGCCATCAGTGAGGACAGGGGGTTGGGTCAGCCCCAGCATTTT. J is TRBJ1-5 and V is TRBV10-3; TRBD1 matches at 9 bases. There are 15 residues in the CDR3. J lost 6 bases, V lost 2 bases, and 5 bases had no gene match. Germline V gene lookup returns CDR1 ENHRY and CDR2 SYGVKD.

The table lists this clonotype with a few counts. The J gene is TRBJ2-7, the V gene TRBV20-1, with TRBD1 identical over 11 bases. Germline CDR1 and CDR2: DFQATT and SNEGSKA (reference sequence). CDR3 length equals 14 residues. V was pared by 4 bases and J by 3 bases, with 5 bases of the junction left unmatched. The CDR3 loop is CSATRTGGFYEQYF. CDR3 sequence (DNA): TGCAGTGCTACCCGGACAGGGGGCTTCTACGAGCAGTACTTC.

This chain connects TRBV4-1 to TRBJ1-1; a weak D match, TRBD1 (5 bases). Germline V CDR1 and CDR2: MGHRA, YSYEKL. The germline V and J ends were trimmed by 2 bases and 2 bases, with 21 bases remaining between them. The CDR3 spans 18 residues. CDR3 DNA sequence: TGCGCCAGCAGCCAACATTCGGGTCCCAAAAGGGGAAACACTGAAGCTTTCTTT. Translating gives CASSQHSGPKRGNTEAFF.

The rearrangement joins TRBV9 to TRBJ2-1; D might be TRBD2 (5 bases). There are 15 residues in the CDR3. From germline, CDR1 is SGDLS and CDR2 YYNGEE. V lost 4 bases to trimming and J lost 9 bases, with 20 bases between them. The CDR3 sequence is CASSPLTKGVSEQFF. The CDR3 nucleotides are TGTGCCAGCAGCCCTCTGACCAAGGGAGTGTCTGAGCAGTTCTTC.

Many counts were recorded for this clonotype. The CDR3 loop reads CASSLAAAYEQYF. The DNA for the CDR3 is TGTGCCAGCAGTTTAGCGGCGGCCTACGAGCAGTACTTC. This chain joins TRBV27 and TRBJ2-7; D uncertain. The CDR3 is 13 amino acids. V lost 2 bases, J lost 2 bases, and 7 bases lay in between. CDR1 and CDR2 (germline): MNHEY, SMNVEV (reference sequence).

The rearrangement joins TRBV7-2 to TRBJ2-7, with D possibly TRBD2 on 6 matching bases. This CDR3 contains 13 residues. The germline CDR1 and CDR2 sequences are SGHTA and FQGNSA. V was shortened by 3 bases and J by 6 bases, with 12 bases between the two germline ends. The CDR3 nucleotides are TGTGCCAGCAGCTTCGCCCAGGGAGGCGAGCAGTACTTC. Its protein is CASSFAQGGEQYF.

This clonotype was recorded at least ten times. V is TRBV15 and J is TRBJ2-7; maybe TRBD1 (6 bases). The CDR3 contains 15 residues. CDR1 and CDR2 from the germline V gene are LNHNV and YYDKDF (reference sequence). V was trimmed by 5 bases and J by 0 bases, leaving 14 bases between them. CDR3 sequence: CATSRGLDSSYEQYF. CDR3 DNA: TGTGCCACCAGCCGAGGATTGGACAGCTCCTACGAGCAGTACTTC.

The CDR3 DNA is TGCGCCAGCAGCCAACCCGGACGGGGCAATCAGCCCCAGCATTTT. Translated, it gives CASSQPGRGNQPQHF. The genes are TRBV4-1 and TRBJ1-5, with D unresolved. The CDR3 extends over 15 amino acids. V was trimmed by 2 bases and J by 2 bases, leaving 10 bases between them. CDR1 and CDR2 (germline): MGHRA, YSYEKL.

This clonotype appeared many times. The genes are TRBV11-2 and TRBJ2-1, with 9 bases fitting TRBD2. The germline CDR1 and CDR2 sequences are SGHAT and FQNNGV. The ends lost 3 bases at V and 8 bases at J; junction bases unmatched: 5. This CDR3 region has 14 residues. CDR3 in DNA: TGTGCCAGCAGCTTGGGACTAGCCAACGATGAGCAGTTCTTC. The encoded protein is CASSLGLANDEQFF.

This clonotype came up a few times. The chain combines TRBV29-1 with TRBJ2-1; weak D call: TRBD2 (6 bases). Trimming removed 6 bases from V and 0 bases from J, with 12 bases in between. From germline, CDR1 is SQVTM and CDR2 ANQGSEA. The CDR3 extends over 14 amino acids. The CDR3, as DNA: TGCAGCGTACTATCGGGAGACTCCTACAATGAGCAGTTCTTC. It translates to CSVLSGDSYNEQFF.

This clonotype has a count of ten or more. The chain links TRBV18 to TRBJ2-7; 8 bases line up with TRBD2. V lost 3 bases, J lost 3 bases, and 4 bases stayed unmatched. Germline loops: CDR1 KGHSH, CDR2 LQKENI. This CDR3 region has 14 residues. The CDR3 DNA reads TGTGCCAGCTCACCGGCTAGCGGGTTCTACGAGCAGTACTTC. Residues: CASSPASGFYEQYF. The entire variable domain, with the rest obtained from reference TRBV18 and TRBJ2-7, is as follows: NAGVMQNPRHLVRRRGQEARLRCSPMKGHSHVYWYRQLPEEGLKFMVYLQKENIIDESGMPKERFSAEFPKEGPSILRIQQVVRGDSAAYFCASSPASGFYEQYFGPGTRLTVT.

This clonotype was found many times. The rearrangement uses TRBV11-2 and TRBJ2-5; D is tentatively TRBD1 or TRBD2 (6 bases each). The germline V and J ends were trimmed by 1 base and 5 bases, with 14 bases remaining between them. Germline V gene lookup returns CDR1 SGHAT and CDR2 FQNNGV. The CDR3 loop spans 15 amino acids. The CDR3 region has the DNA TGTGCCAGCAGCTTAGTGGTTGCCGGGGGCGAGACCCAGTACTTC. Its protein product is CASSLVVAGGETQYF.

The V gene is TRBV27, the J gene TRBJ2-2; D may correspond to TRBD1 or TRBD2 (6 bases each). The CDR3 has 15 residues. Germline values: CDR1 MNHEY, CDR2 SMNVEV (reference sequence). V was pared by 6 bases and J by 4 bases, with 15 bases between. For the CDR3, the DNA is TGTGCCAGCAGCGAGGGGGGCGTACGCACCGGGGAGCTGTTTTTT. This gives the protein CASSEGGVRTGELFF.

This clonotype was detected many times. The CDR3 DNA reads TGTGCCAGCAGCCCCACCGCCCGACCGGAGCAGTTCTTC. This encodes CASSPTARPEQFF. J is TRBJ2-1 and V is TRBV7-9; D call uncertain. In germline, CDR1 is SEHNR, CDR2 FQNEAQ (reference sequence). The V and J ends lost 5 bases and 10 bases respectively, with 15 bases between them. The CDR3 spans 13 residues.

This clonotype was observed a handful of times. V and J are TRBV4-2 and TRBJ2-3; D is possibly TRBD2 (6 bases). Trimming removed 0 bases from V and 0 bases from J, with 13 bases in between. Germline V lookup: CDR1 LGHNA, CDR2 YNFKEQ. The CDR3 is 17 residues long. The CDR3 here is CASSQDLLAPSTDTQYF. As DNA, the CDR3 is TGTGCCAGCAGCCAAGACCTACTAGCTCCTAGCACAGATACGCAGTATTTT.

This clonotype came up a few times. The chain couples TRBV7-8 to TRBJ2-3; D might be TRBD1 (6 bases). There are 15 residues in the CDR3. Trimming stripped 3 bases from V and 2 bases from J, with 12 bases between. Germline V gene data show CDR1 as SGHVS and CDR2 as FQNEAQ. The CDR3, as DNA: TGTGCCAGCAGCTTGGATGGACAGCCCACAGATACGCAGTATTTT. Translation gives CASSLDGQPTDTQYF.

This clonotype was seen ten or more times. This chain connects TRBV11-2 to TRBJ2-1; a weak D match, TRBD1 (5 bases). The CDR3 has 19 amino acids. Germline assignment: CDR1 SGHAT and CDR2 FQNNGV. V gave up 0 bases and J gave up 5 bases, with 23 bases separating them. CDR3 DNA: TGTGCCAGCAGCTTAGACTCGAAGGGTCAAGGGGTGAATAACAATGAGCAGTTCTTC. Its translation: CASSLDSKGQGVNNNEQFF.

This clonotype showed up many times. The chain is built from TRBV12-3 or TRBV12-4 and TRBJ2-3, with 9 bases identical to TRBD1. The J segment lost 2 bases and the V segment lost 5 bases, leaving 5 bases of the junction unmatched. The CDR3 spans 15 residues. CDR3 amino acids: CASSPGQGNTDTQYF. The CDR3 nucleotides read TGTGCCAGCAGTCCCGGACAGGGGAACACAGATACGCAGTATTTT.